This TCR beta chain was retrieved from a study of T cell changes during pregnancy in multiple sclerosis. The ends lost 6 bases at V and 5 bases at J; junction bases unmatched: 5. Germline loops: CDR1 MDHEN, CDR2 SYDVKM. The CDR3 has 13 amino acids. Data came from immunoSEQ multiplex PCR; TCRdb stores just in-frame clones and leaves some out. Of 60,000 or so clones listed, 90% are singletons. The chain employs TRBV28 and TRBJ2-5; 8 bases fit TRBD2. The clonotype was recovered from a female donor in good health, enrolled as a control in a pregnancy study. The sample consisted of peripheral blood, taken in the second trimester of pregnancy. The CDR3 is CASRSGGVETQYF. DNA of the CDR3: TGTGCCAGCAGATCGGGAGGGGTCGAGACCCAGTACTTC.